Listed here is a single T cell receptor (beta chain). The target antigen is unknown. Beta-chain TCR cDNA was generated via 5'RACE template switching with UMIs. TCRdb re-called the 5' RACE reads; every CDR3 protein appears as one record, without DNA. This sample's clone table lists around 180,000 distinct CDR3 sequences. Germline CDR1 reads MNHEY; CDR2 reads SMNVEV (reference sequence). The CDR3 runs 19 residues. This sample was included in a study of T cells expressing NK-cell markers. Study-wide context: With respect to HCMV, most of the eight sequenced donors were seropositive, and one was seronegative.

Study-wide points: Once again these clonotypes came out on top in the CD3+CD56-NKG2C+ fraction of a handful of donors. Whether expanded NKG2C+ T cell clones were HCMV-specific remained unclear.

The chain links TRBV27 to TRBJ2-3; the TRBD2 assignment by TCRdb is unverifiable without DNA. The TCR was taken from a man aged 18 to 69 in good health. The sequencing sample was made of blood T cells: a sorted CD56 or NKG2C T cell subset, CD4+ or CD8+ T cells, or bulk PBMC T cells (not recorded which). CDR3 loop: CASSSDPRLAGDGTDTQYF.